The 14 T cell receptor beta chains below were found in one sample sequenced in a study of Graves' ophthalmopathy and Graves' hyperthyroidism. The authors amplified TCR beta CDR3 regions from RNA transcripts. Amplification began with first-round RT-PCR using HTBI primers, then second-round multiplex PCR was performed. TCRdb re-called the multiplex PCR reads with MiXCR, one entry per CDR3 protein. The data hold about 1.1 million distinct CDR3 sequences, with 35% to 40% observed a single time. Material for sequencing was peripheral blood or thyroid tissue (not recorded which). These receptors all stem from an adult man with Graves' hyperthyroidism.

This clonotype appeared many times. The chain uses TRBV29-1 and TRBJ2-5; maybe TRBD1 (5 bases). CDR1 is SQVTM and CDR2 is ANQGSEA in the germline V gene. The CDR3 covers 13 residues. V lost 3 bases and J 1 base, leaving 9 bases between the germline ends. The CDR3 spells CSVEYRLQETQYF. The CDR3 DNA reads TGCAGCGTTGAGTACAGGCTCCAAGAGACCCAGTACTTC.

The V gene is TRBV2, the J gene TRBJ1-5; possibly TRBD1 for D (6 bases). The CDR3 is 15 residues long. Germline assignment: CDR1 SNHLY and CDR2 FYNNEI. The CDR3, as DNA: TGTGCTAGTTTGGGGGGCCTGAGTAGCAATCAGCCCCAGCATTTT. Its protein product is CASLGGLSSNQPQHF.

This rearrangement joins TRBV2 to TRBJ2-4; D call uncertain. CDR1 and CDR2 from the germline V gene are SNHLY and FYNNEI. V was shortened by 4 bases and J by 4 bases, with 5 bases between the two germline ends. The CDR3 totals 12 residues. CDR3 sequence: CASSAGKNIQYF. CDR3 nucleotides: TGTGCCAGCAGTGCCGGAAAAAACATTCAGTACTTC.

This clonotype was picked up many times. The genes are TRBV13 and TRBJ2-5; D gene uncertain. Germline V gives CDR1 PRHDT, CDR2 FYEKMQ (reference sequence). Between the trimmed V and J ends, which lost 1 base and 0 bases, there was a span of 9 bases. CDR3 size: 15 residues. For the CDR3, the DNA is TGTGCCAGCAGCTTAGTCGGCAGCTACCAAGAGACCCAGTACTTC. Translated: CASSLVGSYQETQYF.

Only a few counts were recorded for this clonotype. The chain has TRBV6-2 or TRBV6-3 and TRBJ1-1, with TRBD1 identical over 8 bases. The junction had 2 bases not matched to a gene; V was cut back by 0 bases and J by 5 bases. The CDR3 runs to 14 residues. Germline CDR1 MNHEY, CDR2 SVGEGT. The CDR3 DNA reads TGTGCCAGCAGTTACTCGGACAGGGCTACTGAAGCTTTCTTT. This sequence encodes CASSYSDRATEAFF.

With respect to this clonotype: This may come from a read error, since a much larger clone is one base off. This chain joins TRBV7-2 and TRBJ1-2, with D hard to call. Per germline, CDR1 SGHTA and CDR2 FQGNSA. CDR3 length: 12 amino acids. The CDR3 sequence: CACRVGEYGHTF. CDR3 coding DNA: TGTGCCTGTAGAGTCGGAGAGTATGGCCACACCTTC.

The DNA for the CDR3 is TGTGCCAGCAGCTTGTTGGGCACAATGAACACTGAAGCTTTCTTT. Translation gives CASSLLGTMNTEAFF. The rearrangement links TRBV13 to TRBJ1-1; D not certain. The CDR3 length is 15 residues. Germline V CDR1 and CDR2: PRHDT, FYEKMQ (reference sequence). Trimming cost V 3 bases and J 0 bases, with 11 bases left between them.

As concerns this clonotype: At one end, the junction sequence differs from germline, possibly due to a read error. The V and J genes are TRBV10-2 and TRBJ1-6; the match to TRBD1 covers 9 bases. The CDR3 loop spans 14 amino acids. CDR1 and CDR2 (germline): WSHSY, SAAADI. CDR3 sequence: CATLVQGADSPLHF. Written as DNA, the CDR3 is TGTGCCACCCTGGTACAGGGGGCGGATTCACCCCTCCACTTT.

This clonotype was counted many times. The chain combines TRBV7-2 with TRBJ1-4, with no clear D. CDR3 length: 12 residues. CDR1 is SGHTA, CDR2 FQGNSA, per germline. V lost 9 bases, J lost 4 bases, and 9 bases lay in between. CDR3 residues: CASGGFNEKLFF. The CDR3, as DNA: TGTGCCAGTGGTGGGTTTAATGAAAAACTGTTTTTT.

The rearrangement uses TRBV27 and TRBJ2-5, with TRBD1 matching 11 bases. The CDR3 length is 15 residues. J gave up 4 bases and V 6 bases, and 7 bases lay outside the gene matches. Germline assignment: CDR1 MNHEY and CDR2 SMNVEV (reference sequence). CDR3 nucleotides: TGTGCCAGCAGCCATTGGACAGGGGGCGGAGAGACCCAGTACTTC. Its protein product is CASSHWTGGGETQYF.

The gene calls are TRBV19 and TRBJ1-5, with D perhaps matching TRBD1 (6 bases). V shed 9 bases and J shed 2 bases, with 14 bases lying between them. The CDR3 has 14 residues. Germline loops: CDR1 LNHDA, CDR2 SQIVND (reference sequence). The CDR3 region has the DNA TGTGCCAGCAGGGGCAGGGCTCGCAATCAGCCCCAGCATTTT. Protein sequence: CASRGRARNQPQHF.

The sample holds many counts of this clonotype. The chain recombines TRBV7-8 with TRBJ1-3, with TRBD1 as a possible D gene (5 bases). Trimming pared 7 bases from V and 0 bases from J, leaving 16 bases between. Per germline, CDR1 SGHVS and CDR2 FQNEAQ. The CDR3 loop spans 16 amino acids. In DNA, the CDR3 is TGTGCCAGCAAGGAGGGGCAGCTTTACTCTGGAAACACCATATATTTT. It is translated as CASKEGQLYSGNTIYF.

This clonotype was observed at least ten times. This chain uses TRBV20-1 with TRBJ2-7, with D perhaps matching TRBD1 (5 bases). The CDR3 extends over 14 amino acids. In germline, CDR1 is DFQATT, CDR2 SNEGSKA (reference sequence). Deletions cut 4 bases from V and 0 bases from J, with 13 bases between. The CDR3 nucleotides read TGCAGTGCTAAGGGGAACACCGTCTCCTACGAGCAGTACTTC. Protein: CSAKGNTVSYEQYF.

This clonotype appeared many times. The chain carries TRBV15 and TRBJ2-2; D assignment may be TRBD1 or TRBD2 (5 bases each). Looked up from germline, CDR1 is LNHNV and CDR2 is YYDKDF (reference sequence). Deletions cut 2 bases from V and 5 bases from J, with 15 bases between. CDR3 length: 16 residues. CDR3 residues: CATSRPDLTATGELFF. The CDR3 DNA reads TGTGCCACCAGCAGACCGGACTTGACAGCAACCGGGGAGCTGTTTTTT. Combining the CDR3 with reference TRBV15 and TRBJ2-2 gives the whole variable domain DAMVIQNPRYQVTQFGKPVTLSCSQTLNHNVMYWYQQKSSQAPKLLFHYYDKDFNNEADTPDNFQSRRPNTSFCFLDIRSPGLGDTAMYLCATSRPDLTATGELFFGEGSRLTVL.